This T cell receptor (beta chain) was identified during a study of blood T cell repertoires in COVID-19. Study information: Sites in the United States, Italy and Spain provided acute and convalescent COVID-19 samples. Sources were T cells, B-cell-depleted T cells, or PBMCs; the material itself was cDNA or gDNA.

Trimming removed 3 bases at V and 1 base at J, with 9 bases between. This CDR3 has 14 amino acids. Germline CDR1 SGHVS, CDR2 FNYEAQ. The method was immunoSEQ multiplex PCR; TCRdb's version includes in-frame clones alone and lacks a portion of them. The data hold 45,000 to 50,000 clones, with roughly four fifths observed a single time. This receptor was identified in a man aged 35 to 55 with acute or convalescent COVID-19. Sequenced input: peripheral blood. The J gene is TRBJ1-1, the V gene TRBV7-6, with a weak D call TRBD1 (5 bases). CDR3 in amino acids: CASSLGLGNTEAFF. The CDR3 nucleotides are TGTGCCAGCAGCTTGGGGCTGGGGAACACTGAAGCTTTCTTT.